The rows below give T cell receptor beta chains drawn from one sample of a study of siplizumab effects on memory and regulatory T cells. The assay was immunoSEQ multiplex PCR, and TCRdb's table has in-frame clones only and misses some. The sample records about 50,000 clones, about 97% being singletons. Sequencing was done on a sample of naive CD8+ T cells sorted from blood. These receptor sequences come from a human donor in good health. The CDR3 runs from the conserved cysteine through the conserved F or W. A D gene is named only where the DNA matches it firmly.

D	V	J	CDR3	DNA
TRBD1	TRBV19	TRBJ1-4	CASSIGTGATNEKLFF	TGTGCCAGTAGTATTGGGACAGGGGCAACTAATGAAAAACTGTTTTTT
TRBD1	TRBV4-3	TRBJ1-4	CASSQGQSATNEKLFF	TGCGCCAGCAGCCAGGGACAGAGTGCAACTAATGAAAAACTATTTTTT
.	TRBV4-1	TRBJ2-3	CASSQETRDTDTQYF	TGCGCCAGCAGCCAAGAAACTAGAGACACAGATACGCAGTATTTT
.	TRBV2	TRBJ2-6	CASREIPGHQSSGANVLTF	TGTGCCAGCAGGGAAATACCGGGACACCAGAGCTCTGGGGCCAACGTCCTGACTTTC
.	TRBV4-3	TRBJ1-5	CASSQERTYSNQPQHF	TGCGCCAGCAGCCAAGAACGGACTTATAGCAATCAGCCCCAGCATTTT
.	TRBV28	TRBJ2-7	CASSLAGGYEQYF	TGTGCCAGCAGTTTGGCCGGGGGCTACGAGCAGTACTTC
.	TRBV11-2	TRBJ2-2	CASSPQGSAGELFF	TGTGCCAGCAGCCCACAGGGATCGGCCGGGGAGCTGTTTTTT
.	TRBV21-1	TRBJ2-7	CASSKLPTVSCEQYF	TGTGCCAGCAGCAAACTCCCAACAGTCTCCTGCGAGCAGTACTTC
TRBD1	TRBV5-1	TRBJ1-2	CASSPRTGVLYGYTF	TGCGCCAGCAGCCCAAGGACAGGCGTACTCTATGGCTACACCTTC
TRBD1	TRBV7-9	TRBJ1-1	CASSPDRGGSTEAFF	TGTGCCAGCAGCCCGGACAGGGGGGGTAGCACTGAAGCTTTCTTT